The 20 T cell receptor beta chains below were found in one sample sequenced in a study of cytomegalovirus exposure and HLA in healthy donors (dated by TCRdb to between 2016 and 2019). The protocol used for the library was the immunoSEQ multiplex PCR assay. A mixture of 60 forward primers for TCR Vbeta segments and 13 reverse primers for TCR Jbeta segments was used in the multiplex PCR. TCRdb's version of the immuneACCESS table is confined to in-frame rearrangements and falls short of the full clone set. An unresolved V gene accounts for under half of the shortfall where checked; the remainder is of unknown origin. The sample data list roughly 250,000 clones, and roughly 80% of these were observed just once. In total, the top ten clones hold about 0.28% of the sample. The sequencing sample was made of PBMCs. These receptors all come from a girl aged 2 to 9 in good health and CMV-seronegative.

The gene calls are TRBV5-1 and TRBJ2-5; 7 nucleotides agree with TRBD1. The V gene's germline CDR1 is SGHRS and CDR2 YFSETQ. The CDR3 runs to 13 residues. Trimming at V came to 2 bases and at J to 4 bases, leaving 2 bases not matched to a gene. The CDR3: CASSLGTVETQYF. The CDR3 bases are TGCGCCAGCAGCTTAGGGACAGTAGAGACCCAGTACTTC.

The chain's CDR3 is CASSRPGRTSGNEQFF. As DNA, the CDR3 is TGTGCCAGCAGCAGACCAGGCCGGACTAGCGGCAATGAGCAGTTCTTC. The chain uses TRBV11-2 and TRBJ2-1; 10 nucleotides agree with TRBD2. Germline trimming cut 5 bases from V and 6 bases from J; bases unmatched to any gene: 10. The CDR3 extends over 16 amino acids. Germline V CDR1 and CDR2: SGHAT, FQNNGV.

V and J are TRBV5-1 and TRBJ2-3, with TRBD1 matching over 12 bases. The junction had 1 base not matched to a gene; V was cut back by 0 bases and J by 2 bases. Germline CDR1 is SGHRS and CDR2 is YFSETQ. CDR3 length equals 16 residues. The CDR3 nucleotides are TGCGCCAGCAGCTTGGGGGACAGGGGGCACACAGATACGCAGTATTTT. This translates into CASSLGDRGHTDTQYF.

J is TRBJ2-1 and V is TRBV11-2, with 8 bases that match TRBD1. Trimming took 5 bases from V and 6 from J; bases not matched to a gene: 6. The CDR3 totals 14 residues. Germline CDR1 SGHAT, CDR2 FQNNGV. Written as DNA, the CDR3 is TGTGCCAGCAGCCCCGGACAGGGAAGCAATGAGCAGTTCTTC. Its protein product is CASSPGQGSNEQFF.

The chain has TRBV7-9 and TRBJ2-5; TRBD1 agrees at 9 bases. V dropped 0 bases and J dropped 5; count of bases not matched to a gene: 7. This CDR3 comprises 16 residues. Germline values: CDR1 SEHNR, CDR2 FQNEAQ (reference sequence). CDR3 DNA: TGTGCCAGCAGCTTAGCGAACAGGGGGCCCCAGGAGACCCAGTACTTC. It codes for CASSLANRGPQETQYF. The full variable domain, with the rest looked up from reference TRBV7-9 and TRBJ2-5, is DTGVSQNPRHKITKRGQNVTFRCDPISEHNRLYWYRQTLGQGPEFLTYFQNEAQLEKSRLLSDRFSAERPKGSFSTLEIQRTEQGDSAMYLCASSLANRGPQETQYFGPGTRLLVL.

The chain recombines TRBV28 with TRBJ1-4; 8 positions agree with TRBD1. Germline-derived CDR1 and CDR2 are MDHEN and SYDVKM. This CDR3 spans 14 amino acids. V dropped 6 bases and J dropped 7; count of bases not matched to a gene: 7. This chain's CDR3 is CASSLRGRREKLFF. Here the CDR3 DNA reads TGTGCCAGCAGCCTCAGGGGGCGACGTGAAAAACTGTTTTTT.

The chain employs TRBV19 and TRBJ1-5; D is uncertain. This CDR3 spans 19 amino acids. The germline V and J ends were trimmed by 11 bases and 5 bases, with 34 bases remaining between them. Germline-derived CDR1 and CDR2 are LNHDA and SQIVND (reference sequence). CDR3 region: CAALSRDTTEGKAHQPQHF. In DNA form, the CDR3 reads TGTGCCGCACTCTCGCGAGACACAACAGAGGGTAAAGCTCATCAGCCCCAGCATTTT.

The chain joins TRBV7-8 to TRBJ1-4; possibly TRBD1 for D (5 bases). V lost 2 bases to trimming and J lost 8 bases, with 15 bases between them. The germline V gene has CDR1 SGHVS and CDR2 FQNEAQ. This CDR3 comprises 15 residues. The DNA for the CDR3 is TGTGCCAGCAGCTTACGGCGGGGGGTTGGGGAAAAACTGTTTTTT. Its protein is CASSLRRGVGEKLFF. Filled out from reference TRBV7-8 and TRBJ1-4, the complete variable domain reads GAGVSQSPRYKVAKRGQDVALRCDPISGHVSLFWYQQALGQGPEFLTYFQNEAQLDKSGLPSDRFFAERPEGSVSTLKIQRTQQEDSAVYLCASSLRRGVGEKLFFGSGTQLSVL.

V is TRBV5-4 and J is TRBJ2-7; D perhaps matches TRBD2 (7 bases). Trimming cost V 0 bases and J 9 bases, with 19 bases left between them. CDR1 and CDR2 from the germline V gene are SGHNT and YYREEE (reference sequence). The CDR3 spans 15 residues. CDR3 sequence: CASSLAGLEVQGQYF. DNA of the CDR3: TGTGCCAGCAGCTTGGCCGGACTAGAGGTACAGGGGCAGTACTTC.

This clone turned up a few times. The chain carries TRBV7-6 and TRBJ2-7; 10 nucleotides match TRBD2. CDR1 and CDR2 from the germline V gene are SGHVS and FNYEAQ. J was trimmed by 5 bases and V by 1 base; bases with no gene match: 8. This CDR3 contains 16 residues. In DNA form, the CDR3 reads TGTGCCAGCAGCTTAGGGGAAGCGGGAGGGCCCCACGAGCAGTACTTC. Protein product: CASSLGEAGGPHEQYF. Combining the CDR3 with reference TRBV7-6 and TRBJ2-7 gives the whole variable domain GAGVSQSPRYKVTKRGQDVALRCDPISGHVSLYWYRQALGQGPEFLTYFNYEAQQDKSGLPNDRFSAERPEGSISTLTIQRTEQRDSAMYRCASSLGEAGGPHEQYFGPGTRLTVT.

The gene calls are TRBV2 and TRBJ2-7; possibly TRBD2 for D (5 bases). The V gene's germline CDR1 is SNHLY and CDR2 FYNNEI. Between the trimmed V and J ends, which lost 7 bases and 5 bases, there was a span of 12 bases. The CDR3 runs to 12 residues. In DNA form, the CDR3 reads TGTGCCAGCATCGCCGGGATGCACGAGCAGTACTTC. It yields the protein CASIAGMHEQYF. Drawing the rest from reference TRBV2 and TRBJ2-7, the complete variable domain is EPEVTQTPSHQVTQMGQEVILRCVPISNHLYFYWYRQILGQKVEFLVSFYNNEISEKSEIFDDQFSVERPDGSNFTLKIRSTKLEDSAMYFCASIAGMHEQYFGPGTRLTVT.

The J gene is TRBJ1-1, the V gene TRBV9; TRBD1 is a possible D gene (5 bases). There are 14 residues in the CDR3. Germline V CDR1 and CDR2: SGDLS, YYNGEE. Trimming shortened V by 3 bases and J by 5 bases, and 14 bases separated the two germline ends. CDR3 amino acids: CASSGGGLRTEAFF. The CDR3 DNA reads TGTGCCAGCAGCGGTGGGGGACTAAGGACTGAAGCTTTCTTT.

This clone has only one observation. The CDR3: CASSISSTRAYEQYF. The CDR3 DNA is TGTGCCAGTAGTATATCGTCGACTAGGGCCTACGAGCAGTACTTC. The chain uses TRBV19 and TRBJ2-7; D perhaps matches TRBD2 (6 bases). CDR3 length: 15 residues. CDR1 LNHDA and CDR2 SQIVND come from the germline V gene (reference sequence). The V end lost 2 bases, the J end lost 2 bases, and 13 bases lay between the germline ends.

This clone was recorded only once. V and J are TRBV7-8 and TRBJ2-7; 8 bases are a match to TRBD1. Germline V gene data show CDR1 as SGHVS and CDR2 as FQNEAQ. V lost 1 base and J lost 3; bases outside the gene matches: 11. CDR3 size: 17 residues. CDR3 residues: CASSLVDRVWGLYEQYF. CDR3 sequence (DNA): TGTGCCAGCAGCTTAGTGGACAGGGTGTGGGGGCTCTACGAGCAGTACTTC.

The chain carries TRBV2 and TRBJ2-3, with 8 bases aligning to TRBD1. The ends lost 6 bases at V and 3 bases at J; junction bases unmatched: 8. The CDR3 contains 15 residues. Germline-derived CDR1 and CDR2 are SNHLY and FYNNEI. The CDR3 DNA follows: TGTGCCAGCAGAGACTTGGGACAGGCGACAGATACGCAGTATTTT. It encodes CASRDLGQATDTQYF.

The chain is built from TRBV5-1 and TRBJ1-6; D not resolved. The CDR3 runs to 14 residues. Germline lookup yields CDR1 SGHRS and CDR2 YFSETQ. Trimming stripped 0 bases from V and 8 bases from J, with 9 bases between. This chain's CDR3 is CASSLAAGHSPLHF. The CDR3, as DNA: TGCGCCAGCAGCTTGGCGGCAGGCCATTCACCCCTCCACTTT. The complete variable domain, with remaining parts taken from reference TRBV5-1 and TRBJ1-6, reads KAGVTQTPRYLIKTRGQQVTLSCSPISGHRSVSWYQQTPGQGLQFLFEYFSETQRNKGNFPGRFSGRQFSNSRSEMNVSTLELGDSALYLCASSLAAGHSPLHFGNGTRLTVT.

This clone was seen only a few times. The chain couples TRBV28 to TRBJ2-1; 9 bases are shared with TRBD2. CDR3 size: 14 residues. From germline, CDR1 is MDHEN and CDR2 SYDVKM. The junction had 9 bases not matched to a gene; V was cut back by 6 bases and J by 9 bases. The CDR3 is CASSPPGLAPEQFF. The CDR3 DNA reads as TGTGCCAGCAGCCCGCCGGGACTAGCCCCTGAGCAGTTCTTC. Based on the CDR3 plus reference TRBV28 and TRBJ2-1, the full variable domain is DVKVTQSSRYLVKRTGEKVFLECVQDMDHENMFWYRQDPGLGLRLIYFSYDVKMKEKGDIPEGYSVSREKKERFSLILESASTNQTSMYLCASSPPGLAPEQFFGPGTRLTVL.

The J gene is TRBJ2-7, the V gene TRBV5-4; TRBD1 aligns across 8 bases. The junction had 10 bases not matched to a gene; V was cut back by 4 bases and J by 4 bases. CDR1 and CDR2 from the germline V gene are SGHNT and YYREEE (reference sequence). This CDR3 has 15 residues. This chain's CDR3 is CASSPTDRGLYEQYF. The CDR3 DNA sequence: TGTGCCAGCAGCCCAACCGACAGGGGCTTGTACGAGCAGTACTTC.

The chain links TRBV19 to TRBJ2-1; D possibly corresponds to TRBD2 (5 bases). Germline-derived CDR1 and CDR2 are LNHDA and SQIVND (reference sequence). The CDR3 consists of 10 residues. V was clipped by 5 bases and J by 10 bases, with 6 bases between them. CDR3 protein: CASSSGEQFF. The CDR3, as DNA: TGTGCCAGTAGTTCGGGGGAGCAGTTCTTC.

The genes are TRBV10-2 and TRBJ2-5; tentatively, D is TRBD2 (5 bases). The CDR3 sequence is 14 residues long. The germline V gene encodes CDR1 WSHSY and CDR2 SAAADI. Trimming removed 4 bases at V and 5 bases at J, with 14 bases between. This chain's CDR3 is CASSVGPRGETQYF. DNA for the CDR3: TGCGCCAGCAGTGTGGGCCCAAGAGGGGAGACCCAGTACTTC.